This is a list of T cell receptor beta chains from one sample in a study of T cell responses to AZD1222 COVID-19 vaccine. Libraries were prepared by immunoSEQ multiplex PCR; TCRdb keeps only in-frame clonotypes and omits some of them. The sample records under 200,000 clones, around 90% being singletons. This material consisted of peripheral blood, taken on day 0 of MenACWY control vaccination. All receptors come from an adult in good health. CDR3s include the opening cysteine and the closing phenylalanine or tryptophan. Each record gives: J gene, CDR3 length, clone size, V gene, CDR3 protein. A clone size is listed for some rows: how often the clone was seen (once, few, many), or a class if it is expanded.

TRBJ2-5 | 13 | once | TRBV18 | CASSSGLAETQYF
TRBJ2-3 | 14 | NA | TRBV19 | CASSREGLRDTQYF
TRBJ2-7 | 13 | NA | TRBV7-9 | CASSLALADEQYF
TRBJ2-7 | 15 | NA | TRBV7-9 | CASSLASGSSYEQYF
TRBJ1-4 | 15 | NA | TRBV3-1/TRBV3-2 | CASSLRTGQNEKLFF
TRBJ2-7 | 14 | NA | TRBV2 | CAGQGAGVSYEQYF
TRBJ2-2 | 13 | once | TRBV5-6 | CASTDREFGELFF
TRBJ1-2 | 13 | NA | TRBV29-1 | CSVAPTGGDGYTF
TRBJ2-7 | 13 | NA | TRBV7-2 | CASSFFGSYEQYF
TRBJ2-1 | 17 | NA | TRBV9 | CASSSPSQGGYENEQFF
TRBJ1-4 | 16 | NA | TRBV12-5 | CASGSPGGATNEKLFF
TRBJ1-1 | 13 | NA | TRBV27 | CASSGFRQGGMAF
TRBJ1-2 | 13 | NA | TRBV11-3 | CASLQGKLEGYTF
TRBJ2-7 | 15 | NA | TRBV9 | CASSVGPGGNYEQYF
TRBJ2-7 | 14 | NA | TRBV18 | CASSPGTGAGEQYF
TRBJ2-4 | 12 | few | TRBV6-1 | CASSDSVTNQYF
TRBJ1-6 | 13 | NA | TRBV9 | CASSLRPDSPLHF
TRBJ2-7 | 15 | NA | TRBV3-1/TRBV3-2 | CASSLSGQGFLEQYF
TRBJ1-1 | 12 | NA | TRBV7-9 | CASSLPLAEAFF
TRBJ1-2 | 13 | NA | TRBV7-8 | CASSVSWGDGYTF
TRBJ1-1 | 14 | NA | TRBV7-2 | CASSLRTGGTEAFF
TRBJ1-4 | 14 | NA | TRBV18 | CASSPPQTNEKLFF
TRBJ2-1 | 16 | NA | TRBV7-2 | CATSPAGVFSYNEQFF
TRBJ1-4 | 14 | NA | TRBV9 | CASSVFPGPEKLFF
TRBJ2-5 | 13 | NA | TRBV28 | CASSLGRGATQYF
TRBJ2-7 | 15 | NA | TRBV25-1 | CASSAPTSTSYEQYF
TRBJ2-7 | 15 | NA | TRBV7-9 | CASSLSAGQTYEQYF
TRBJ1-6 | 16 | NA | TRBV11-3 | CASSLDSGIPSSPLHF
TRBJ1-1 | 13 | NA | TRBV6-6 | CASSYAGNAEAFF
TRBJ2-7 | 13 | NA | TRBV5-1 | CASSLDSGYEQYF
TRBJ2-5 | 16 | NA | TRBV2 | CASSEGGRGPWETQYF
TRBJ1-1 | 15 | NA | TRBV15 | CATSRPGGGAAEAFF
TRBJ2-5 | 17 | NA | TRBV3-1/TRBV3-2 | CASSQRRVLPRGETQYF
TRBJ2-3 | 16 | NA | TRBV24-1 | CATSVLAGGGTDTQYF
TRBJ2-7 | 13 | NA | TRBV11-3 | CASSLVRVYEQYF
TRBJ1-5 | 15 | NA | TRBV27 | CASSFQGRGNQPQHF
TRBJ2-4 | 15 | NA | TRBV4-1 | CASSQGLVGSNIQYF
TRBJ1-6 | 13 | NA | TRBV9 | CASSPVIDSPLHF
TRBJ1-2 | 13 | NA | TRBV11-2 | CASSLVRWGGYTF
TRBJ2-7 | 16 | NA | TRBV6-2/TRBV6-3 | CASSLRGAGGPNEQYF
TRBJ2-3 | 17 | NA | TRBV4-2 | CASSVSGTSGPTDTQYF
TRBJ1-1 | 14 | NA | TRBV9 | CASSVNFLRTEAFF
TRBJ1-3 | 15 | NA | TRBV19 | CASSTRDQPGNTIYF
TRBJ2-7 | 14 | NA | TRBV11-3 | CASSPYGSSYEQYF
TRBJ2-1 | 15 | NA | TRBV29-1 | CSVRGGTDAYNEQFF
TRBJ1-1 | 15 | few | TRBV28 | CASSLLPGQNTEAFF
TRBJ1-4 | 15 | once | TRBV3-1/TRBV3-2 | CASSQGTVNNEKLFF